The 24 T cell receptor beta chains below were found in one sample sequenced in a study of T cells in Graves' hyperthyroidism and ophthalmopathy. The source material, RNA transcripts, was used to amplify TCR beta CDR3 regions. Carried out on the TCR CDR3, a first-round RT-PCR used the HTBI primer set. TCRdb analysed the multiplex PCR reads with MiXCR anew, one entry per CDR3 protein. Seen here are roughly 400,000 distinct CDR3 sequences, about an eighth observed once, and the top ten hold under 30%. The source material was blood. The source is a man aged 45-65 years with Graves' ophthalmopathy.

There are many counts of this clonotype. The chain is built from TRBV30 and TRBJ1-6; 8 bases are a match to TRBD1. J lost 6 bases, V lost 7 bases, and 5 bases had no gene match. The CDR3 is 13 amino acids. Germline V gene lookup returns CDR1 GTSNPN and CDR2 SVGIG (reference sequence). This CDR3 is CASAGQANSPLHF. CDR3 sequence (DNA): TGTGCCTCCGCGGGACAGGCTAATTCACCCCTCCACTTT. The full variable domain, completed using reference TRBV30 and TRBJ1-6, is SQTIHQWPATLVQPVGSPLSLECTVEGTSNPNLYWYRQAAGRGLQLLFYSVGIGQISSEVPQNLSASRPQDRQFILSSKKLLLSDSGFYLCASAGQANSPLHFGNGTRLTVT.

The V call is TRBV15, the J call TRBJ2-7, with 14 bases that match TRBD2. The junction had 7 bases not matched to a gene; V was cut back by 3 bases and J by 6 bases. The CDR3 runs to 16 residues. The germline gives CDR1 LNHNV, CDR2 YYDKDF (reference sequence). The CDR3 sequence is CATSSMTSGRAGEQYF. As DNA, the CDR3 is TGTGCCACCAGCAGTATGACTAGCGGGAGGGCTGGCGAGCAGTACTTC.

This clonotype has ten or more counts. This chain links TRBV5-1 with TRBJ1-1; no clear D. This CDR3 has 14 residues. CDR1 is SGHRS and CDR2 is YFSETQ in the germline V gene. The V end lost 0 bases, the J end lost 3 bases, and 9 bases lay between the germline ends. CDR3: CASSLEVGYTEAFF. The CDR3, as DNA: TGCGCCAGCAGCTTGGAGGTGGGGTACACTGAAGCTTTCTTT.

About this clonotype: Mismatch with germline at one junction end may stem from a read error. The chain is built from TRBV10-3 and TRBJ1-2; 8 nucleotides agree with TRBD1. This CDR3 is 14 amino acids long. The germline V gene encodes CDR1 ENHRY and CDR2 SYGVKD. The DNA of the CDR3 is TGTGCCATCACGCCGGGACAGGCAGACTATGGCTACAACTTC. Its translation is CAITPGQADYGYNF.

This clonotype was seen many times. V is TRBV11-2 and J is TRBJ2-7; TRBD1 matches at 7 bases. Germline V gene data show CDR1 as SGHAT and CDR2 as FQNNGV. This CDR3 has 15 residues. V shed 5 bases, J shed 7 bases, and the junction held 14 bases outside the gene matches. CDR3 sequence: CASSLRQGGLVEQYF. The DNA for the CDR3 is TGTGCCAGCAGCCTAAGACAGGGCGGATTGGTTGAGCAGTACTTC.

The rearrangement links TRBV20-1 to TRBJ2-1; 8 nucleotides match TRBD2. V dropped 6 bases and J dropped 8; count of bases not matched to a gene: 9. This CDR3 is built from 13 residues. Germline CDR1 reads DFQATT; CDR2 reads SNEGSKA (reference sequence). The CDR3 loop is CSATSGTRYEQFF. DNA for the CDR3: TGCAGTGCGACCTCCGGGACTAGGTATGAGCAGTTCTTC.

This clonotype was detected only a few times. This chain links TRBV29-1 with TRBJ2-7, with D perhaps given as TRBD1 or TRBD2 (5 bases each). CDR3 length: 17 amino acids. The V gene's germline CDR1 is SQVTM and CDR2 ANQGSEA. Trimming removed 3 bases from V and 1 base from J, with 22 bases in between. For the CDR3, the DNA is TGCAGCGTTGAGCCACTAGACCCAGGGTCTTCATCCTACGAGCAGTACTTC. It yields the protein CSVEPLDPGSSSYEQYF.

At least ten counts were recorded for this clonotype. This chain uses TRBV5-1 with TRBJ2-7; 8 bases are shared with TRBD1. Looked up from germline, CDR1 is SGHRS and CDR2 is YFSETQ. The J segment lost 7 bases and the V segment lost 3 bases, leaving 9 bases of the junction unmatched. The CDR3 contains 14 residues. The CDR3 nucleotides are TGCGCCAGCAGCTCCGGGACAGGCATTGAAGAGCAGTACTTC. This codes for CASSSGTGIEEQYF.

This clonotype came up many times. This chain joins TRBV28 and TRBJ2-2; possibly TRBD1 for D (6 bases). The CDR3 is 17 residues long. The V gene lost 3 bases and the J gene lost 4 bases, with 18 bases spanning the gap. Germline-derived CDR1 and CDR2 are MDHEN and SYDVKM. The CDR3 DNA follows: TGTGCCAGCAGTTTGGGCGGTGGTGGGGGCAGCACCGGGGAGCTGTTTTTT. Encoded protein: CASSLGGGGGSTGELFF.

CDR3 DNA: TGTGCCAGCAGTAACAGGGGATGGGGTCAGTTCTTC. Translating it yields CASSNRGWGQFF. The rearrangement uses TRBV27 and TRBJ2-1; 7 bases map to TRBD1. The V segment lost 5 bases and the J segment 13 bases; nucleotides outside the gene matches: 8. Per the germline V gene, CDR1 is MNHEY and CDR2 is SMNVEV (reference sequence). The CDR3 spans 12 residues.

This clonotype has more than one count but fewer than ten. A clone one base away is much larger, so this may be a read error. The chain employs TRBV9 and TRBJ2-2, with TRBD2 matching 10 bases. CDR3 length equals 14 residues. CDR1 and CDR2 (germline): SGDLS, YYNGEE. Losses at the gene ends were 3 bases for V and 7 bases for J; bases not matched to a gene: 3. The CDR3: CASSGTSGRGELFF. The CDR3 bases are TGTGCCAGCAGCGGGACTAGCGGTCGCGGGGAGCTGTTTTTT.

This chain links TRBV28 with TRBJ2-2; D call uncertain. V shed 7 bases and J shed 0 bases, with 6 bases lying between them. The CDR3 spans 13 residues. Germline CDR1 and CDR2: MDHEN and SYDVKM. This CDR3 is CASIEANTGELFF. CDR3 nucleotide sequence: TGTGCCAGCATCGAGGCGAACACCGGGGAGCTGTTTTTT.

This clonotype was seen more than once but under ten times. A junction end diverges from the germline sequence, so it may reflect a read error. This chain joins TRBV15 and TRBJ2-1, with D uncertain. The CDR3 is 16 amino acids. CDR1 is LNHNV and CDR2 is YYDKDF in the germline V gene (reference sequence). The CDR3 region has the DNA TGTACCACCAGCAGATCTGACGGGCTTTCCTACAATGAGCAGTTCTTC. Translated, it gives CTTSRSDGLSYNEQFF.

There are many counts of this clonotype. V and J are TRBV29-1 and TRBJ2-5, with 8 bases lining up with TRBD2. Germline loops: CDR1 SQVTM, CDR2 ANQGSEA. V gave up 5 bases and J gave up 3 bases; unmatched junction bases: 17. The CDR3 is made up of 17 amino acids. In nucleotides, the CDR3 is TGCAGCGTTCAAACCGGGACTAGTCTCTCCCTGGAAGAGACCCAGTACTTC. Translation: CSVQTGTSLSLEETQYF.

A few counts support this clonotype. The chain joins TRBV19 to TRBJ2-4; TRBD1 agrees at 8 bases. After removal of 6 bases from V and 4 bases from J, the junction contained 8 bases not matched to a gene. The CDR3 loop spans 15 amino acids. Germline-derived CDR1 and CDR2 are LNHDA and SQIVND (reference sequence). CDR3 coding DNA: TGTGCCAGTAGAAACCCGGGACAGGAGAAAAACATTCAGTACTTC. Translation: CASRNPGQEKNIQYF.

This rearrangement joins TRBV15 to TRBJ2-1, with 8 bases lining up with TRBD2. V was pared by 11 bases and J by 4 bases, with 13 bases of the junction left unmatched. CDR3 length: 15 amino acids. Germline V gives CDR1 LNHNV, CDR2 YYDKDF (reference sequence). The CDR3 DNA sequence: TGTGCCCCGTGGGTGGGAGCGGGAGTGTACAATGAGCAGTTCTTC. Protein sequence: CAPWVGAGVYNEQFF.

There are a few counts of this clonotype. V is TRBV5-1 and J is TRBJ2-3; 7 bases match TRBD2. The CDR3 is 14 amino acids. Per germline, CDR1 SGHRS and CDR2 YFSETQ. J lost 5 bases, V lost 4 bases, and 7 bases had no gene match. The chain's CDR3 is CASSIGLVLDTQYF. The CDR3 DNA follows: TGCGCCAGCAGCATAGGACTAGTGTTAGATACGCAGTATTTT.

This clonotype occurred many times. The chain combines TRBV24-1 with TRBJ2-7; D is perhaps TRBD1 or TRBD2 (7 bases each). V gave up 4 bases and J gave up 3 bases, with 15 bases separating them. The germline V gene has CDR1 KGHDR and CDR2 SFDVKD. The CDR3 contains 15 residues. The CDR3 region has the DNA TGTGCCACCAGTGACCGACAGGGAGGGGGCTACGAGCAGTACTTC. Amino acid sequence: CATSDRQGGGYEQYF.

This clonotype has a handful of counts. The V call is TRBV5-1, the J call TRBJ2-1; 8 nucleotides agree with TRBD1. CDR3 size: 14 residues. Per germline, CDR1 SGHRS and CDR2 YFSETQ. V lost 4 bases, J lost 6 bases, and 6 bases stayed unmatched. CDR3 protein: CASSVGQGSNEQFF. CDR3 in DNA: TGCGCCAGCAGCGTAGGACAGGGATCCAATGAGCAGTTCTTC. Combining the CDR3 with reference TRBV5-1 and TRBJ2-1 gives the whole variable domain KAGVTQTPRYLIKTRGQQVTLSCSPISGHRSVSWYQQTPGQGLQFLFEYFSETQRNKGNFPGRFSGRQFSNSRSEMNVSTLELGDSALYLCASSVGQGSNEQFFGPGTRLTVL.

The V and J genes are TRBV29-1 and TRBJ2-7; 11 bases match TRBD2. The CDR3 runs 15 residues. The ends lost 6 bases at V and 4 bases at J; junction bases unmatched: 11. Germline V gene lookup returns CDR1 SQVTM and CDR2 ANQGSEA. The CDR3 coding sequence is TGCAGCGTAGAACTAGCGGGAGAGCCTGTTTACGAGCAGTACTTC. Its protein is CSVELAGEPVYEQYF.

The sample holds many counts of this clonotype. J is TRBJ2-2 and V is TRBV9, with unresolved D. Germline values: CDR1 SGDLS, CDR2 YYNGEE. The CDR3 extends over 17 amino acids. V dropped 4 bases and J dropped 6 bases, with 22 bases sitting between them. The CDR3 nucleotides read TGTGCCAGCAGCTCCACCCAAGGACCCCTTACTGCCGGGGAGCTGTTTTTT. Protein sequence: CASSSTQGPLTAGELFF.

This clonotype was detected ten times or more. The V gene is TRBV5-6, the J gene TRBJ2-4, with a possible D match to TRBD1 (6 bases). Germline V gene lookup returns CDR1 SGHDT and CDR2 YYEEEE. This CDR3 contains 14 residues. Trimming pared 2 bases from V and 2 bases from J, leaving 8 bases between. Written as DNA, the CDR3 is TGTGCCAGCAGCTTCCAGGGGACCAAAAACATTCAGTACTTC. This sequence encodes CASSFQGTKNIQYF.

At least ten counts were recorded for this clonotype. This rearrangement joins TRBV7-9 to TRBJ2-1, with D unclear. The ends were cut back, 0 bases at V and 7 bases at J, with 10 bases in the middle. Germline V gives CDR1 SEHNR, CDR2 FQNEAQ (reference sequence). The CDR3 runs to 14 residues. CDR3 in amino acids: CASSLAQADNEQFF. CDR3 bases: TGTGCCAGCAGCTTAGCGCAAGCAGATAATGAGCAGTTCTTC. The variable domain in full, completed from reference TRBV7-9 and TRBJ2-1, reads DTGVSQNPRHKITKRGQNVTFRCDPISEHNRLYWYRQTLGQGPEFLTYFQNEAQLEKSRLLSDRFSAERPKGSFSTLEIQRTEQGDSAMYLCASSLAQADNEQFFGPGTRLTVL.

CDR3 DNA sequence: TGTGCCAGCAAAGGGGGGCCCCGGAAAGGTTCACCCCTCCACTTT. Protein: CASKGGPRKGSPLHF. This chain connects TRBV28 to TRBJ1-6, with a possible D match to TRBD1 (6 bases). Trimming shortened V by 7 bases and J by 9 bases, and 19 bases separated the two germline ends. CDR1 is MDHEN, CDR2 SYDVKM, per germline. The CDR3 loop spans 15 amino acids.